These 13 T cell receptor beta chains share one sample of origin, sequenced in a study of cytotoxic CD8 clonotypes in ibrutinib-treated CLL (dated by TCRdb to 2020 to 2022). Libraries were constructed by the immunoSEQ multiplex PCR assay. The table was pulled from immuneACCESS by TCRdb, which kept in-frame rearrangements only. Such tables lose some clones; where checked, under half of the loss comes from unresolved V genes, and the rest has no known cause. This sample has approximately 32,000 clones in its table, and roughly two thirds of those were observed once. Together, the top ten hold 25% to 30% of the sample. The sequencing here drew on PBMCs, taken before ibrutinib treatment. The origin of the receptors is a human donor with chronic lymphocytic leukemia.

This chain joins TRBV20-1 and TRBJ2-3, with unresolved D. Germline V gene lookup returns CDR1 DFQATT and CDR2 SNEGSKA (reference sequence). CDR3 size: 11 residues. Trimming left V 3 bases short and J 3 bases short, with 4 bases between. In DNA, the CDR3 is TGCAGTGCTAGTTATACAGATACGCAGTATTTT. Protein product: CSASYTDTQYF.

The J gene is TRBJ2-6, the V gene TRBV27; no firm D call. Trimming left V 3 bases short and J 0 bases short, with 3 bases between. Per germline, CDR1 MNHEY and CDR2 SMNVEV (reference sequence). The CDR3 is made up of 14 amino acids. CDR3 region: CASSLSSGANVLTF. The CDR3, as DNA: TGTGCCAGCAGTTTGAGCTCTGGGGCCAACGTCCTGACTTTC.

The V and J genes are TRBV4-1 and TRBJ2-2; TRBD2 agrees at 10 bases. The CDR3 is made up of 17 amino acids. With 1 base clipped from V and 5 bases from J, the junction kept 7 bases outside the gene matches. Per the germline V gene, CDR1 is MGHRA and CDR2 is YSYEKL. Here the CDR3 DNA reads TGCGCCAGCAGCCAAGGTCCCGGACTAGCGGTTACCGGGGAGCTGTTTTTT. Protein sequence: CASSQGPGLAVTGELFF.

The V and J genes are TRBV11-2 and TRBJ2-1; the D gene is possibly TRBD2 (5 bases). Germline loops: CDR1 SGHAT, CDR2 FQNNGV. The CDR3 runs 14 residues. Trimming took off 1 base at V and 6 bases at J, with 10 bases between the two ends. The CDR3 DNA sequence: TGTGCCAGCAGCTTAGGCCCAGCGGCCAATGAGCAGTTCTTC. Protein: CASSLGPAANEQFF.

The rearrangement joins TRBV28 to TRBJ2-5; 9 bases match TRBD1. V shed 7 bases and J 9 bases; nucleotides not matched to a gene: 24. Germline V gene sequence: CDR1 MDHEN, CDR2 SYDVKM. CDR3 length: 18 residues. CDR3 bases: TGTGCCAGCAACACCGGGACAGGGATGTTTATAGGAGTTAGGGCCCAGTACTTC. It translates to CASNTGTGMFIGVRAQYF.

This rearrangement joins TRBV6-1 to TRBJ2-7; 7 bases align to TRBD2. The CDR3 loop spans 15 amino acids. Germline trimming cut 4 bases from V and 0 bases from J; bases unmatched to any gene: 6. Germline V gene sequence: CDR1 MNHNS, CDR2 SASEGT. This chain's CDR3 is CASSGDYHSSYEQYF. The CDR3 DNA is TGTGCCAGCAGTGGGGACTACCATAGCTCCTACGAGCAGTACTTC.

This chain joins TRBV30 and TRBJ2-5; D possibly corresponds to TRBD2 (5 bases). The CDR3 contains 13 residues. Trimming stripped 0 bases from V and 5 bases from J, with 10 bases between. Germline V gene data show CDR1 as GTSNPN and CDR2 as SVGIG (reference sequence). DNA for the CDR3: TGTGCCTGGAGTGTAAAGGGCGGGGAGACCCAGTACTTC. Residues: CAWSVKGGETQYF.

The CDR3 coding sequence is TGTGCCAGCAGTTTACTTCATACTGAAGCTTTCTTT. Protein: CASSLLHTEAFF. The V call is TRBV28, the J call TRBJ1-1; D remains unclear. In germline, CDR1 is MDHEN, CDR2 SYDVKM. This CDR3 region has 12 residues. Deletions cut 2 bases from V and 5 bases from J, with 6 bases between.

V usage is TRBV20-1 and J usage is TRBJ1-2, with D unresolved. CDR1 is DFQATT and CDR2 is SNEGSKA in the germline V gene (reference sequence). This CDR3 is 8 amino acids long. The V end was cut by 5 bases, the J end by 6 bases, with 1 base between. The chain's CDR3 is CSADGYTF. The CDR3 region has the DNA TGCAGTGCTGATGGCTACACCTTC.

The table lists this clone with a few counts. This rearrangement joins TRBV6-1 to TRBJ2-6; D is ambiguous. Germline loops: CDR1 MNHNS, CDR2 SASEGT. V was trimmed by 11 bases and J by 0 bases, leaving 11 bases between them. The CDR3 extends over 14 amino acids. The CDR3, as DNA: TGTGCCTGTCCCCGATACTCTGGGGCCAACGTCCTGACTTTC. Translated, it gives CACPRYSGANVLTF.

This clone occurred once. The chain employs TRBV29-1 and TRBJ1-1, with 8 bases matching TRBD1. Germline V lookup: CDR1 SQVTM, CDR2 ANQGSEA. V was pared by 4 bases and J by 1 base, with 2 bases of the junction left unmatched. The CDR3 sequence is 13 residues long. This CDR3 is CSVAGQGNTEAFF. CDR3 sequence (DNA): TGCAGCGTTGCAGGACAGGGGAACACTGAAGCTTTCTTT.

DNA of the CDR3: TGCGCCAGCAGCCAAGATCGGGGGTCGGAACAGCCCCAGCATTTT. Encoded protein: CASSQDRGSEQPQHF. The chain has TRBV4-1 and TRBJ1-5, with TRBD1 as a possible D gene (5 bases). Per germline, CDR1 MGHRA and CDR2 YSYEKL. The V end lost 0 bases, the J end lost 7 bases, and 13 bases lay between the germline ends. The length of the CDR3 is 15 residues.

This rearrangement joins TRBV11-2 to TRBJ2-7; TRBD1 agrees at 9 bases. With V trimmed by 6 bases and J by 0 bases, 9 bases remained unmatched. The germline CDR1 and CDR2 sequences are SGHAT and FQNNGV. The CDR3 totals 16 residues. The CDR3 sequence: CASSSRGTGSSYEQYF. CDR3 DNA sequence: TGTGCCAGCAGTTCTAGAGGGACAGGGAGCTCCTACGAGCAGTACTTC.